The table lists the clone carrying this T cell receptor (beta chain) with a few counts. This sample is drawn from a study of T-cell memory formation after mild COVID-19. Unmatched junction bases numbered 8, after V lost 4 bases and J lost 1 base. CDR1 and CDR2 (germline): SGHNT, YYREEE (reference sequence). The CDR3 contains 17 residues. MiXCR, run by TCRdb on the 5' RACE reads, gives a single entry per CDR3 protein. In the table there are 200,000 to 250,000 distinct CDR3 sequences, 9% to 10% of which are singletons. Sequencing input: PBMCs or a T cell subset sorted from them (not recorded which). The chain employs TRBV5-4 and TRBJ2-3, with TRBD2 identical over 11 bases. This clonotype was sampled from a man younger than 35 who had mild COVID-19 (a few samples of this study predate the infection). Cell type and time point are not known. The CDR3 spells CASSLKLAGARTDTQYF. Here the CDR3 DNA reads TGTGCCAGCAGCCTCAAACTAGCGGGGGCCCGCACAGATACGCAGTATTTT.